In this sample, the clone carrying this T cell receptor (beta chain) turned up a few times. Researchers tagged individual cDNA molecules with unique molecular identifiers. TCRdb reanalysed the 5' RACE reads using MiXCR and keeps one entry per CDR3 protein. The sample lists 80,000 to 100,000 distinct CDR3 sequences, 11% to 15% occurring once. Trimming removed 7 bases at V and 10 bases at J, with 11 bases between. The CDR3 is made up of 11 amino acids. Germline V gene sequence: CDR1 ENHRY, CDR2 SYGVKD. This sample is part of a study of early T cells in non-severe SARS-CoV-2 infection. Sequencing was done on a sample of whole blood. The rearrangement links TRBV10-3 to TRBJ2-1; the D is unclear. This clonotype was sampled from an adult who was a healthcare worker with PCR-confirmed SARS-CoV-2 infection or an uninfected control (not recorded which). The chain's CDR3 is CAIKQVEEQFF. CDR3 nucleotides: TGTGCCATCAAGCAGGTCGAGGAGCAGTTCTTC.